This TCR beta chain emerged from a study of T cell responses to AZD1222 COVID-19 vaccine. Overall study findings and caveats: Among spike-specific TCRs, nearly half reportedly target unmutated variant regions.

The data were produced by immunoSEQ multiplex PCR, yet TCRdb's version contains in-frame clones alone and is incomplete. The sample holds some 96,000 clones, about 88% seen once. This CDR3 region has 11 residues. Trimming took off 2 bases at V and 5 bases at J, with 3 bases between the two ends. CDR1 is MNHEY and CDR2 is SMNVEV in the germline V gene (reference sequence). About this clone itself: The antigen remains undetermined.

The chain links TRBV27 to TRBJ2-5; no clear D. This material consisted of peripheral blood, taken on day 0 of AZD1222 vaccination. The clonotype originates from an adult in good health. DNA of the CDR3: TGTGCCAGCAGTTTAAGGGAGACCCAGTACTTC. This gives the protein CASSLRETQYF.